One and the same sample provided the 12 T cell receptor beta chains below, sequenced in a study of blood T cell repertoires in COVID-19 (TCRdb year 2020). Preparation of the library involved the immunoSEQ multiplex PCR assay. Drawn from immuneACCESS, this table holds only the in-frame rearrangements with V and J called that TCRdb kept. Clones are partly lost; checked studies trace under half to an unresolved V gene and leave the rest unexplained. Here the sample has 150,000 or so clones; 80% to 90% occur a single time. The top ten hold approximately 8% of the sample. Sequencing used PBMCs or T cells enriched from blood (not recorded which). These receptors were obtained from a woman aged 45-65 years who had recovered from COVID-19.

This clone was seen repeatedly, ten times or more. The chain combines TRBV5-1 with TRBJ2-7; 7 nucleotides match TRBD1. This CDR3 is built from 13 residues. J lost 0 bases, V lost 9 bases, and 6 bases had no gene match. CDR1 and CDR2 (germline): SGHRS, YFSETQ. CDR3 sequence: CATSRDSSYEQYF. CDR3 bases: TGCGCCACCAGTCGGGACAGCTCCTACGAGCAGTACTTC. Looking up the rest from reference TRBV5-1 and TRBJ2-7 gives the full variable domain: KAGVTQTPRYLIKTRGQQVTLSCSPISGHRSVSWYQQTPGQGLQFLFEYFSETQRNKGNFPGRFSGRQFSNSRSEMNVSTLELGDSALYLCATSRDSSYEQYFGPGTRLTVT.

The CDR3 sequence: CASSPGGNSPLHF. Here the CDR3 DNA reads TGTGCCAGCAGCCCCGGGGGTAATTCACCCCTCCACTTT. V usage is TRBV5-8 and J usage is TRBJ1-6; D might be TRBD1 (5 bases). Per the germline V gene, CDR1 is SGHTS and CDR2 is YDEGEE. This CDR3 spans 13 amino acids. V was clipped by 4 bases and J by 6 bases, with 8 bases between them.

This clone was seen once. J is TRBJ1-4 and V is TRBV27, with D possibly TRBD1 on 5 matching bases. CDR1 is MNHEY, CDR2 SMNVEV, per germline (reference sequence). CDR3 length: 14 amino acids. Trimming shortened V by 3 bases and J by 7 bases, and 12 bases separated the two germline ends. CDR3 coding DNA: TGTGCCAGCAGTTTGAGGGGTAGCGGTGAAAAACTGTTTTTT. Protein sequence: CASSLRGSGEKLFF.

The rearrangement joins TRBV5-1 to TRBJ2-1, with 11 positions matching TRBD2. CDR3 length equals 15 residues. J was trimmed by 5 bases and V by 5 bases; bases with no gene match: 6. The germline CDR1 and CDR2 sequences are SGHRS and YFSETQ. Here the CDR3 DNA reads TGCGCCAGCAGTCCACTAGCGGGGGAGAACAATGAGCAGTTCTTC. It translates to CASSPLAGENNEQFF. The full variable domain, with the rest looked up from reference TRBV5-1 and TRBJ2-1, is KAGVTQTPRYLIKTRGQQVTLSCSPISGHRSVSWYQQTPGQGLQFLFEYFSETQRNKGNFPGRFSGRQFSNSRSEMNVSTLELGDSALYLCASSPLAGENNEQFFGPGTRLTVL.

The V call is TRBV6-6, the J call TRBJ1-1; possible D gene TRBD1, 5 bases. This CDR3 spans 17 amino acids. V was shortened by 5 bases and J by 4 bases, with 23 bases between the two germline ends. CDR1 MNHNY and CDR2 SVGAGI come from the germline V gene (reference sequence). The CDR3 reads CASSPEGAKGLGTEAFF. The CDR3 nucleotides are TGTGCCAGCAGTCCAGAAGGGGCGAAAGGGTTGGGCACTGAAGCTTTCTTT.

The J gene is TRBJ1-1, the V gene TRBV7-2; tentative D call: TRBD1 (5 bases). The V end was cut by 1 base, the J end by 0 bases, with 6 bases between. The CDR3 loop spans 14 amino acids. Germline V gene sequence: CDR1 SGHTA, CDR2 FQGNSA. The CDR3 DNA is TGTGCCAGCAGCTTAGAACAGGTGAACACTGAAGCTTTCTTT. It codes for CASSLEQVNTEAFF.

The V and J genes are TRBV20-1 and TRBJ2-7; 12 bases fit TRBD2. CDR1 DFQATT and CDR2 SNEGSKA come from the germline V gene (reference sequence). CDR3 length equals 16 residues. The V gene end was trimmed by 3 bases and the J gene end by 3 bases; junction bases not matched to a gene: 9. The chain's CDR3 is CSASPETSGSLYEQYF. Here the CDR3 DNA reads TGCAGTGCTAGTCCGGAGACTAGCGGGAGCCTCTACGAGCAGTACTTC.

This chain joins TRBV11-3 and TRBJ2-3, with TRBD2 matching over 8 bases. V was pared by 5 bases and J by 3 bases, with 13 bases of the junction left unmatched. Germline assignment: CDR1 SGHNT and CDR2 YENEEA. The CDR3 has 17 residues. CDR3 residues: CASSPGVGRAKTDTQYF. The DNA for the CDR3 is TGTGCCAGCAGCCCAGGGGTCGGGAGGGCAAAAACAGATACGCAGTATTTT.

The CDR3 loop is CASSLGMVSGTTDTQYF. As DNA, the CDR3 is TGTGCCAGCAGCTTAGGCATGGTGAGCGGGACCACAGATACGCAGTATTTT. V is TRBV11-2 and J is TRBJ2-3; 7 bases line up with TRBD2. CDR3 length equals 17 residues. The junction had 9 bases not matched to a gene; V was cut back by 1 base and J by 2 bases. The germline gives CDR1 SGHAT, CDR2 FQNNGV. The whole variable domain, remainder taken from reference TRBV11-2 and TRBJ2-3, is EAGVAQSPRYKIIEKRQSVAFWCNPISGHATLYWYQQILGQGPKLLIQFQNNGVVDDSQLPKDRFSAERLKGVDSTLKIQPAKLEDSAVYLCASSLGMVSGTTDTQYFGPGTRLTVL.

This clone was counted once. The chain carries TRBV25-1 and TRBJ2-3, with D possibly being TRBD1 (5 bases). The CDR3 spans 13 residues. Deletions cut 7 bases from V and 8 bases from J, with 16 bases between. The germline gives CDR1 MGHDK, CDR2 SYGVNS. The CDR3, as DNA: TGTGCCAGCACTACGACAGTGGATCCTACGCAGTATTTT. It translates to CASTTTVDPTQYF.

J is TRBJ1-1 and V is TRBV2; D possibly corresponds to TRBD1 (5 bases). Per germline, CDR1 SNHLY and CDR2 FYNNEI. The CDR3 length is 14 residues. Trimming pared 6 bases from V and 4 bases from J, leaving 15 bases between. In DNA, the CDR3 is TGTGCCAGCAGGGCGGGGGATTGGGTCACTGAAGCTTTCTTT. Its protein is CASRAGDWVTEAFF. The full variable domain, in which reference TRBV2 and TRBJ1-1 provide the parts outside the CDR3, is EPEVTQTPSHQVTQMGQEVILRCVPISNHLYFYWYRQILGQKVEFLVSFYNNEISEKSEIFDDQFSVERPDGSNFTLKIRSTKLEDSAMYFCASRAGDWVTEAFFGQGTRLTVV.

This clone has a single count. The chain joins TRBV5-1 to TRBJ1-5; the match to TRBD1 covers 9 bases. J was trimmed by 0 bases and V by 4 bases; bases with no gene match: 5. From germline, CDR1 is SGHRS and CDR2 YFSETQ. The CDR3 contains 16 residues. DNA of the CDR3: TGCGCCAGCAGCGCCGGGACAGGGAATAGCAATCAGCCCCAGCATTTT. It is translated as CASSAGTGNSNQPQHF.